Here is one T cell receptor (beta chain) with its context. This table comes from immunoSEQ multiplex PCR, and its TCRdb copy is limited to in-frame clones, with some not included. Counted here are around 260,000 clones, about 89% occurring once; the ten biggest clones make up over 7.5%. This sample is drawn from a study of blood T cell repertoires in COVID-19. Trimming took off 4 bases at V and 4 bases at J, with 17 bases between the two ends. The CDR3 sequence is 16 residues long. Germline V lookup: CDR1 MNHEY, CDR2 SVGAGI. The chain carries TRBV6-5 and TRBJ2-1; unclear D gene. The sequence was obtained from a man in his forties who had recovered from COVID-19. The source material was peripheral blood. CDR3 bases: TGTGCCAGCAGTTCCCTCTTATTGGGCCAATACAATGAGCAGTTCTTC. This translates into CASSSLLLGQYNEQFF.